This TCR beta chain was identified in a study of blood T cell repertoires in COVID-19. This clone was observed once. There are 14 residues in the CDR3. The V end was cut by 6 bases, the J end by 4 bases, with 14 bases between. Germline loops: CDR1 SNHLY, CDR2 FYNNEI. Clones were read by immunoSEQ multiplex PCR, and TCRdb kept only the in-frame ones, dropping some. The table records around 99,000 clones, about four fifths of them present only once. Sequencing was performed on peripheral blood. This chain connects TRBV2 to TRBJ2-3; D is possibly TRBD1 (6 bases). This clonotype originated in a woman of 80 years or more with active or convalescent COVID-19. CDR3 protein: CASRKGVGADTQYF. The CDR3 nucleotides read TGTGCCAGCAGGAAGGGGGTCGGGGCAGATACGCAGTATTTT.